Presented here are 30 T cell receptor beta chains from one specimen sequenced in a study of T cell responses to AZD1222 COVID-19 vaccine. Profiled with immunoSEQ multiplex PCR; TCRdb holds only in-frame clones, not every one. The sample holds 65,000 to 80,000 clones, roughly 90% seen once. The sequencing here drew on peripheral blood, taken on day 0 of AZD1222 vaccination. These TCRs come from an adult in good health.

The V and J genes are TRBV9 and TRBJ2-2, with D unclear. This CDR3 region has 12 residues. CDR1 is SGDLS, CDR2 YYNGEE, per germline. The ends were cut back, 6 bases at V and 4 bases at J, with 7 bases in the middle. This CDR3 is CASKGATGELFF. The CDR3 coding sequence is TGTGCCAGCAAGGGTGCCACCGGGGAGCTGTTTTTT. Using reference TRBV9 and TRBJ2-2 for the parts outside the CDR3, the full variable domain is DSGVTQTPKHLITATGQRVTLRCSPRSGDLSVYWYQQSLDQGLQFLIQYYNGEERAKGNILERFSAQQFPDLHSELNLSSLELGDSALYFCASKGATGELFFGEGSRLTVL.

CDR3 in DNA: TGTGCCAGCAGCCCCCTGGGAGGGACCGGTCGCGAGCAGTACTTC. This translates into CASSPLGGTGREQYF. V and J are TRBV7-9 and TRBJ2-7, with TRBD2 identical over 7 bases. After removal of 5 bases from V and 6 bases from J, the junction contained 13 bases not matched to a gene. Germline loops: CDR1 SEHNR, CDR2 FQNEAQ (reference sequence). The CDR3 loop spans 15 amino acids.

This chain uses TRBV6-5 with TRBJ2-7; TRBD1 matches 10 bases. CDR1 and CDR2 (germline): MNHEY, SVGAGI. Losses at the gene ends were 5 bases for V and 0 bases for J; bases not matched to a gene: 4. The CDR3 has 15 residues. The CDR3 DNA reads TGTGCCAGCAGTCGGGACAGGGGAGCCTCCTACGAGCAGTACTTC. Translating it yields CASSRDRGASYEQYF.

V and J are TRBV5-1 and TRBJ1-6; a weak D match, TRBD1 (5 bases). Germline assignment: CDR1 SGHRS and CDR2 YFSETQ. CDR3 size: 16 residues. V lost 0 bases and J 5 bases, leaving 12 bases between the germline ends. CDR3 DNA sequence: TGCGCCAGCAGCTTGGTAGGGGTTGGTGATAATTCACCCCTCCACTTT. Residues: CASSLVGVGDNSPLHF.

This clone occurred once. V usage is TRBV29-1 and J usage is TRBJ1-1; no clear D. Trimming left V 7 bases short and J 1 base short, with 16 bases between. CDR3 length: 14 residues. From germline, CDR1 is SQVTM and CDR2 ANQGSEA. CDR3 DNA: TGCAGCGCCGCCTCACAACCCGGGAACACTGAAGCTTTCTTT. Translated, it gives CSAASQPGNTEAFF.

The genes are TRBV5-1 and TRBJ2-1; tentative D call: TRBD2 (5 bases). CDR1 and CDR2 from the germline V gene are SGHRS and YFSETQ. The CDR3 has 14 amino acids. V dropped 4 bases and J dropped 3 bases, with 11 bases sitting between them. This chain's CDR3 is CASSPGGNYNEQFF. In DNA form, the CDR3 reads TGCGCCAGCAGCCCCGGAGGAAACTACAATGAGCAGTTCTTC.

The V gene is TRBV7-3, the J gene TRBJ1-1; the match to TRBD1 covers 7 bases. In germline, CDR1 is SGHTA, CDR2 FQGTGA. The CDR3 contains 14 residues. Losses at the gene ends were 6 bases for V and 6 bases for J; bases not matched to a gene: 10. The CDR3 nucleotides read TGTGCCAGCAGGGAAAACTTACAGGGGCCTGAAGCTTTCTTT. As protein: CASRENLQGPEAFF.

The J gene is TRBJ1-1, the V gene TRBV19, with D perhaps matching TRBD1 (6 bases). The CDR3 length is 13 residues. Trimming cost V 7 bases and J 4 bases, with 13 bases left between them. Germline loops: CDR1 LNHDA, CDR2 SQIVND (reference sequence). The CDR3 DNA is TGTGCCAGTATAGCAGGGGTCGGCACTGAAGCTTTCTTT. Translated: CASIAGVGTEAFF.

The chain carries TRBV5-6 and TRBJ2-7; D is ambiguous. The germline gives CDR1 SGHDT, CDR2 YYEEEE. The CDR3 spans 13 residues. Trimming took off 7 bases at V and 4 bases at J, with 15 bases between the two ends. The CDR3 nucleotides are TGTGCCAGCTTCGAGCGCGGAGCTTACGAGCAGTACTTC. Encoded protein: CASFERGAYEQYF.

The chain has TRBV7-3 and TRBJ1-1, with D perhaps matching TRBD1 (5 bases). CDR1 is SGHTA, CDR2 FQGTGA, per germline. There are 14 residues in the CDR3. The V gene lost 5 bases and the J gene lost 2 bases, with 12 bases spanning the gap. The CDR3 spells CASSPQGVNTEAFF. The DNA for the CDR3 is TGTGCCAGCAGCCCCCAAGGGGTTAACACTGAAGCTTTCTTT.

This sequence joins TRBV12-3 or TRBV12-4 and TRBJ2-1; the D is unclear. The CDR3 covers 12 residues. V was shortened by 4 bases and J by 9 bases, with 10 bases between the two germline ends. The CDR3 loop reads CASSYVSAEQFF. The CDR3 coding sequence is TGTGCCAGCAGTTATGTTTCGGCTGAGCAGTTCTTC.

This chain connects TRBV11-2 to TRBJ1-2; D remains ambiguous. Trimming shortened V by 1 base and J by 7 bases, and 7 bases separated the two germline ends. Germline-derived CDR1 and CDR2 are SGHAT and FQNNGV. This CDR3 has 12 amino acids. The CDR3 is CASSLVASGYTF. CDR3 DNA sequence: TGTGCCAGCAGCTTAGTAGCGAGTGGCTACACCTTC.

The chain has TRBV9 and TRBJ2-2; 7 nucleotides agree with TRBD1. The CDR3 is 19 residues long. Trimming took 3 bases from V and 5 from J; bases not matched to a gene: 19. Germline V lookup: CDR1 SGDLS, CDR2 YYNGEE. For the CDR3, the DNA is TGTGCCAGCAGCGCCCGGCAAGAGGGGGCGCCTTGGGGAACCGGGGAGCTGTTTTTT. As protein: CASSARQEGAPWGTGELFF.

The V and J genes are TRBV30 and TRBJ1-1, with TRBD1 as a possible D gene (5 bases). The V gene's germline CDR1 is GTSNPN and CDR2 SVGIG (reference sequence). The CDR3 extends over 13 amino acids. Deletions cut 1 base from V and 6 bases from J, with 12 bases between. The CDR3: CAWSDGSGSEAFF. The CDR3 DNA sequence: TGTGCCTGGAGTGATGGTTCAGGGTCTGAAGCTTTCTTT.

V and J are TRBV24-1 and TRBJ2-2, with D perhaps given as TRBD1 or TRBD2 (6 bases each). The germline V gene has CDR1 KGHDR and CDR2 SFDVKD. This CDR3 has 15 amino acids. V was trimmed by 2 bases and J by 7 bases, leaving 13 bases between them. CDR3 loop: CATSDSPGEVGELFF. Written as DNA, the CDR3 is TGTGCCACCAGTGATTCCCCAGGGGAGGTCGGGGAGCTGTTTTTT.

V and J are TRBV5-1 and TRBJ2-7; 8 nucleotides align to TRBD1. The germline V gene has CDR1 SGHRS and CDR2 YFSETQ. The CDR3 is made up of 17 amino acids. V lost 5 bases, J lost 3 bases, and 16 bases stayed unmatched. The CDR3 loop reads CASSVYPGGGQGYEQYF. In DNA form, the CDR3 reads TGCGCCAGCAGTGTCTACCCCGGTGGTGGACAGGGCTACGAGCAGTACTTC.

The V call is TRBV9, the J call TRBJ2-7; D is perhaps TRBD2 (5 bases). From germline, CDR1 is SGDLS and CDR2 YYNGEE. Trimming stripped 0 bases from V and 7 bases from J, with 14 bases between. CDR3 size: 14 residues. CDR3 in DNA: TGTGCCAGCAGCGTAGGGGAGATGATTTCTGAGCAGTACTTC. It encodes CASSVGEMISEQYF.

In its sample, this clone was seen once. CDR3 nucleotide sequence: TGTGCCAGCAGCTTACCCTGGCGCAGGTCACCTGAGCAGTTCTTC. It is translated as CASSLPWRRSPEQFF. The chain employs TRBV7-2 and TRBJ2-1; no definite D call. This CDR3 contains 15 residues. Trimming left V 2 bases short and J 9 bases short, with 17 bases between. CDR1 SGHTA and CDR2 FQGNSA come from the germline V gene.

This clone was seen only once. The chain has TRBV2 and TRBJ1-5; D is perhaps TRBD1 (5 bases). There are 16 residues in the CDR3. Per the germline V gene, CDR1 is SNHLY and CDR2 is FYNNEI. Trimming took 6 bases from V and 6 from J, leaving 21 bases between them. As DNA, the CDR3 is TGTGCCAGCAGGGGAACACAGGTCCGGGGGATTCAGCCCCAGCATTTT. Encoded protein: CASRGTQVRGIQPQHF.

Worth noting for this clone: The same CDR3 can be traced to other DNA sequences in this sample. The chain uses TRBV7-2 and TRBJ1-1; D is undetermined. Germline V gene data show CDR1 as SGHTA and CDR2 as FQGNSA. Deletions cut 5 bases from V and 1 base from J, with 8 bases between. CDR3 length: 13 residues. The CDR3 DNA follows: TGTGCCAGCAGCCCAAGACAGAACACTGAAGCTTTCTTT. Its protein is CASSPRQNTEAFF. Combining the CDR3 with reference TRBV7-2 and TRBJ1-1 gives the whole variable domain GAGVSQSPSNKVTEKGKDVELRCDPISGHTALYWYRQSLGQGLEFLIYFQGNSAPDKSGLPSDRFSAERTGGSVSTLTIQRTQQEDSAVYLCASSPRQNTEAFFGQGTRLTVV.

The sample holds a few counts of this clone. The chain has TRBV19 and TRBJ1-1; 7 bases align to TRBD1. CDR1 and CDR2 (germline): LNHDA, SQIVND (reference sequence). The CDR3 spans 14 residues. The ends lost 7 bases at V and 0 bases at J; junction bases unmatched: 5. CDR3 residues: CASMRGPMNTEAFF. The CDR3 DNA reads TGTGCCAGTATGAGGGGGCCCATGAACACTGAAGCTTTCTTT. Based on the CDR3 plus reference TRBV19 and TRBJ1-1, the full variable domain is DGGITQSPKYLFRKEGQNVTLSCEQNLNHDAMYWYRQDPGQGLRLIYYSQIVNDFQKGDIAEGYSVSREKKESFPLTVTSAQKNPTAFYLCASMRGPMNTEAFFGQGTRLTVV.

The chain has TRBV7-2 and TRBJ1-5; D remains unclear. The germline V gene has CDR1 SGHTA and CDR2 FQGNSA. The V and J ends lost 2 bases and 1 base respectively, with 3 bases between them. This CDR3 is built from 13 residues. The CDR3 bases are TGTGCCAGCAGCTTAAACAGCAATCAGCCCCAGCATTTT. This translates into CASSLNSNQPQHF.

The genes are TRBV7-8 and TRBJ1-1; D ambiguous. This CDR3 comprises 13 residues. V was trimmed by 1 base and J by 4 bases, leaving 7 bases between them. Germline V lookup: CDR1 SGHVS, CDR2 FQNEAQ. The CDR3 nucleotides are TGTGCCAGCAGCTTAGAAGATTTCACTGAAGCTTTCTTT. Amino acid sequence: CASSLEDFTEAFF.

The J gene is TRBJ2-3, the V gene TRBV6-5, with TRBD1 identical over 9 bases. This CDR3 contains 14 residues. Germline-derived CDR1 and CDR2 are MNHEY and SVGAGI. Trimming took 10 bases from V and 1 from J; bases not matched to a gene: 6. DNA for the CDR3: TGTGCCACACGGACAGGGGATGGCACAGATACGCAGTATTTT. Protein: CATRTGDGTDTQYF.

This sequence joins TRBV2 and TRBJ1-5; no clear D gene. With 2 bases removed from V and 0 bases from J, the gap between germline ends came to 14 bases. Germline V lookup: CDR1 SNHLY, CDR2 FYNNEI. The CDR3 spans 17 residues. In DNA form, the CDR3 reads TGTGCCAGCAGTGAACCACATGGTTTTTATAGCAATCAGCCCCAGCATTTT. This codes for CASSEPHGFYSNQPQHF.

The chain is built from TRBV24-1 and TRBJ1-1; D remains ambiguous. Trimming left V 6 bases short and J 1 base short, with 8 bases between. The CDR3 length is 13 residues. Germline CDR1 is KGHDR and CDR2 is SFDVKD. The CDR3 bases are TGTGCCACCAGTCACGGGCCGAACACTGAAGCTTTCTTT. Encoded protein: CATSHGPNTEAFF.

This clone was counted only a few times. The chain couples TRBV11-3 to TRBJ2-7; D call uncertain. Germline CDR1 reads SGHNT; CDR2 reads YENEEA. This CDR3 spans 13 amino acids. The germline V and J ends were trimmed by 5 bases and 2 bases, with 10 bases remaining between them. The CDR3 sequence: CASSTKSAYEQYF. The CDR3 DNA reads TGTGCCAGCAGCACGAAGTCGGCCTACGAGCAGTACTTC.

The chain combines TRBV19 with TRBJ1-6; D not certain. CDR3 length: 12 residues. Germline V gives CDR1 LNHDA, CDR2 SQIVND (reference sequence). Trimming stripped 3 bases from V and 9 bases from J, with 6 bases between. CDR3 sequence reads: CASSITASPLHF. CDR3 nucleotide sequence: TGTGCCAGTAGTATTACGGCTTCACCCCTCCACTTT. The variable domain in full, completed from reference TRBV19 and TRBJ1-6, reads DGGITQSPKYLFRKEGQNVTLSCEQNLNHDAMYWYRQDPGQGLRLIYYSQIVNDFQKGDIAEGYSVSREKKESFPLTVTSAQKNPTAFYLCASSITASPLHFGNGTRLTVT.

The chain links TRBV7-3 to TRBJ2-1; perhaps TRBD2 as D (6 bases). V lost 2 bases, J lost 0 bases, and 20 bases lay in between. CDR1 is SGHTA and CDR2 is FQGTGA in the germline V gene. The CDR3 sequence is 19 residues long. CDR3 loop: CASSLVARGTSHSYNEQFF. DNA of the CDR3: TGTGCCAGCAGCTTAGTCGCCCGGGGGACCTCACACTCCTACAATGAGCAGTTCTTC.

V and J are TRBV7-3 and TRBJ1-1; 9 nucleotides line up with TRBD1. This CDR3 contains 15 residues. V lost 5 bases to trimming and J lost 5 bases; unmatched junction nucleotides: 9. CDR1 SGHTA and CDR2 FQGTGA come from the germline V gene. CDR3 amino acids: CASSAQQGARTEAFF. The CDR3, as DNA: TGTGCCAGCAGCGCCCAACAGGGGGCGAGGACTGAAGCTTTCTTT. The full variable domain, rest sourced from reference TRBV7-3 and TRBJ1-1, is GAGVSQTPSNKVTEKGKYVELRCDPISGHTALYWYRQSLGQGPEFLIYFQGTGAADDSGLPNDRFFAVRPEGSVSTLKIQRTERGDSAVYLCASSAQQGARTEAFFGQGTRLTVV.